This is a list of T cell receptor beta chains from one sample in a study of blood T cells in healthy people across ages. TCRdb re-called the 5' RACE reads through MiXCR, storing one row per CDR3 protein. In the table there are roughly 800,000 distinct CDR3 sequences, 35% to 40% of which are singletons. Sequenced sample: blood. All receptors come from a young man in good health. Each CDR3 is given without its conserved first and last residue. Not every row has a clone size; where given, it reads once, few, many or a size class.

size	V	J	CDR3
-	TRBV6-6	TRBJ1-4	ASSYSVGQGGEKLF
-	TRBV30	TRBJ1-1	AWSVRIWEGEAF
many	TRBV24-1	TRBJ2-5	ATSDPRTGHQETQY
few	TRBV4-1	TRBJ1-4	ASSLFQEGSNEKLF
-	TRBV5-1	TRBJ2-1	ASSLAGPQTYNEQF
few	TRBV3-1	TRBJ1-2	ASTQKGLYGGYT
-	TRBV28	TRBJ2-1	ASGTFGYREGLGKVNLGYNEQF
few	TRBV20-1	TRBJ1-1	SARDYRGSPEAF
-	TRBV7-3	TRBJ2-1	ASSSPGGASYNEQF
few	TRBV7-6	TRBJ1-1	ASSFRSGRATEAF
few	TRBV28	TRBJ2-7	ASSLSRPGGRYEQY
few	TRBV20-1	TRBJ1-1	SATSGGTEAF
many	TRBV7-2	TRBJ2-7	ASSLNRGVVYEQY
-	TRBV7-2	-	ASSVKGGETQY
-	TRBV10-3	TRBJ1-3	AISESGQVSGNTIY
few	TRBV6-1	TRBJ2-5	ASSLIATGDETQY
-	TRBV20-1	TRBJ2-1	SARVGGAVNEQF
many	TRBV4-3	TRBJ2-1	ASSPELANEQF
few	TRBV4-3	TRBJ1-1	ASSQNGQGGVNTEAF
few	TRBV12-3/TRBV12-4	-	ASSPSSGGAYNEQY
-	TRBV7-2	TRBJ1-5	ASSENSNQPQH
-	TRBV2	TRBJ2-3	ASSEALLTPQADTQY
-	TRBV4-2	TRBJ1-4	ASSPLTGATNEKLF
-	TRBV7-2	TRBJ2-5	ASSTQTGDQETQY
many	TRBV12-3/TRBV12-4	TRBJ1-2	ASSFSRQGDYGYT
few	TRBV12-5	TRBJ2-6	ASGRGPAGANVLT
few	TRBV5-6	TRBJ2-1	ASNPDRGDEQF
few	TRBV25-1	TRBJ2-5	ASSVGGDNEQY
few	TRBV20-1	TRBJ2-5	SATTSGGETQY
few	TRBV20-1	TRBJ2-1	SAVTGGFPYNEQF
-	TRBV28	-	ASSKSTGFYNEQY
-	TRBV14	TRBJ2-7	ASSRRDVPYEQY
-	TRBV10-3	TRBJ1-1	AISPGTGVGNTEAF
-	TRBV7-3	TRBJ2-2	ASSLTRNTGELF
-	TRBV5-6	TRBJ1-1	ASSPAGGLNTEAF
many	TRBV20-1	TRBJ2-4	SAPGTSGGMGIQY